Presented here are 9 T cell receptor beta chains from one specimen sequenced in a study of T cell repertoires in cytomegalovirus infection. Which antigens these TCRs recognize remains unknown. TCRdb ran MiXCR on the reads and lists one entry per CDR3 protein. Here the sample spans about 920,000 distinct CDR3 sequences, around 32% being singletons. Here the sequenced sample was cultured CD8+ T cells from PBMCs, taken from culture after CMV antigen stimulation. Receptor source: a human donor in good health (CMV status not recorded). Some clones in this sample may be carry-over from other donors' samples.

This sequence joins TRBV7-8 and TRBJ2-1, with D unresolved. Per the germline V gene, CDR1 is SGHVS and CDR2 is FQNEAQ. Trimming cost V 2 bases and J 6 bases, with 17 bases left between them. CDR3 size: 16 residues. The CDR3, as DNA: TGTGCCAGCAGCTTATTGGGAAGATCGGCAGCCAATGAGCAGTTCTTC. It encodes CASSLLGRSAANEQFF.

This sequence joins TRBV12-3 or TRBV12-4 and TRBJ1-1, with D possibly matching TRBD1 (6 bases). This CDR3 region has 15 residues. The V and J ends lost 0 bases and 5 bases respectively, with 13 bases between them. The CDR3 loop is CASSLALWGQTEAFF. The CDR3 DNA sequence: TGTGCCAGCAGTTTAGCGCTATGGGGGCAAACTGAAGCTTTCTTT.

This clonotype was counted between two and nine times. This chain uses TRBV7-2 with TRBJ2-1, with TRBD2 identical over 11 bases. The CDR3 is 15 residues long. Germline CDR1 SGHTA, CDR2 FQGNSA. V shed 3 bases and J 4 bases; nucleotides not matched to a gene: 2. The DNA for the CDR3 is TGTGCCAGCAGCTTTAGCGGGGGGGTTTACAATGAGCAGTTCTTC. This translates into CASSFSGGVYNEQFF.

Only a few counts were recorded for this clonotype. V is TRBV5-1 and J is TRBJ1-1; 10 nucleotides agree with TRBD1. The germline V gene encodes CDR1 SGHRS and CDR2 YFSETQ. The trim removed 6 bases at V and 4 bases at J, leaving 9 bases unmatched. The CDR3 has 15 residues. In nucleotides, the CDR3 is TGCGCCAGCACCTTATGGGACAGGGGCAGCACTGAAGCTTTCTTT. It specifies CASTLWDRGSTEAFF.

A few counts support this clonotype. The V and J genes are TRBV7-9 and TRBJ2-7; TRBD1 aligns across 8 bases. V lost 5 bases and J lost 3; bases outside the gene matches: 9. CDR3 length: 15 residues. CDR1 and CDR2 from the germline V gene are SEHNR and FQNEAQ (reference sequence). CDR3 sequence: CASSPPQTGDYEQYV. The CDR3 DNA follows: TGTGCCAGCAGCCCCCCCCAGACAGGGGACTACGAGCAGTACGTC.

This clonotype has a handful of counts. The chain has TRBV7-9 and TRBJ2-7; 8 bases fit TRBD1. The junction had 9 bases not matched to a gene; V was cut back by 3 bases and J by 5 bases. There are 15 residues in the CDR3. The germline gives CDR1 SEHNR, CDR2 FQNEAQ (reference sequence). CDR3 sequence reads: CASSFPGQGIHEQYF. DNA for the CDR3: TGTGCCAGCAGCTTCCCCGGACAGGGAATTCACGAGCAGTACTTC.

In DNA, the CDR3 is TGCGCCAGCACTACTACCTTAACGGGGGCTAACTATGGCTACACCTTC. It specifies CASTTTLTGANYGYTF. This chain joins TRBV4-1 and TRBJ1-2; D may be TRBD1 (5 bases). The CDR3 runs 16 residues. V lost 7 bases, J lost 0 bases, and 18 bases lay in between. Looked up from germline, CDR1 is MGHRA and CDR2 is YSYEKL.

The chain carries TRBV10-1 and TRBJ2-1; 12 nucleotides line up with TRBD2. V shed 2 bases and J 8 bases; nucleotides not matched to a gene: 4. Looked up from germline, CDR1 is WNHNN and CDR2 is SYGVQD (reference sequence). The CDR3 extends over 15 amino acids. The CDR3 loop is CASSEILAGGDEQFF. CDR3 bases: TGCGCCAGCAGTGAGATTCTAGCGGGGGGGGATGAGCAGTTCTTC.

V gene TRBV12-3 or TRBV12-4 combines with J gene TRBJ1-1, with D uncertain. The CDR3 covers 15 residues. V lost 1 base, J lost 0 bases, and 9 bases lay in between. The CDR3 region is CASSLGSELNTEAFF. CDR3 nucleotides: TGTGCCAGCAGTTTAGGGTCAGAATTGAACACTGAAGCTTTCTTT.